The 25 T cell receptor beta chains listed next were all sequenced from one sample in a study of T cells after yellow fever vaccination. Each CDR3 protein gets one entry after TCRdb re-called the 5' RACE reads with MiXCR. The table has 150,000 to 200,000 distinct CDR3 sequences, approximately 6.2% seen once; the top ten hold under 3%. Sequenced here: CD4+ T cells sorted from PBMCs, sampled on the day of the first yellow fever vaccination. Receptors originate from a man aged 18 to 35 who received the YFV17D yellow fever vaccine.

In this sample, this clonotype turned up a few times. The CDR3: CASSLWGNIQYF. Written as DNA, the CDR3 is TGTGCCAGCAGCTTGTGGGGAAACATTCAGTACTTC. This chain links TRBV5-6 with TRBJ2-4; no clear D. The V and J ends lost 1 base and 6 bases respectively, with 5 bases between them. The CDR3 runs 12 residues. Germline CDR1 and CDR2: SGHDT and YYEEEE.

This clonotype was observed a handful of times. The chain links TRBV4-2 to TRBJ2-6; tentative D call: TRBD1 (5 bases). The CDR3 has 17 amino acids. V lost 0 bases to trimming and J lost 3 bases, with 12 bases between them. CDR1 and CDR2 (germline): LGHNA, YNFKEQ. The CDR3 region has the DNA TGTGCCAGCAGCCAAGATATCCCCACAGGTGGGGCCAACGTCCTGACTTTC. Its translation: CASSQDIPTGGANVLTF.

This clonotype has a count of ten or more. This chain connects TRBV28 to TRBJ2-3; D is perhaps TRBD1 (5 bases). Germline V gene sequence: CDR1 MDHEN, CDR2 SYDVKM. There are 14 residues in the CDR3. The V and J ends lost 6 bases and 6 bases respectively, with 16 bases between them. CDR3 DNA: TGTGCCAGCAGCATGGCTTCAGGGTTCGATACGCAGTATTTT. It codes for CASSMASGFDTQYF.

This clonotype was seen a few times. The chain combines TRBV5-1 with TRBJ2-3; TRBD2 aligns across 11 bases. J gave up 4 bases and V 0 bases, and 7 bases lay outside the gene matches. The CDR3 has 17 amino acids. Germline V CDR1 and CDR2: SGHRS, YFSETQ. In DNA, the CDR3 is TGCGCCAGCAGCTTGGCACTACTAGCGGGGGAAGCAGATACGCAGTATTTT. It translates to CASSLALLAGEADTQYF.

This clonotype is labeled as medium-sized. The rearrangement links TRBV3-1 to TRBJ2-2, with 13 bases lining up with TRBD2. Trimming at V came to 4 bases and at J to 0 bases, leaving 5 bases not matched to a gene. CDR1 is LGHDT, CDR2 YNNKEL, per germline (reference sequence). This CDR3 spans 18 amino acids. The CDR3 reads CASSPGLAGVSNTGELFF. The CDR3 region has the DNA TGTGCCAGCAGCCCCGGACTAGCGGGGGTCTCGAACACCGGGGAGCTGTTTTTT.

The chain couples TRBV20-1 to TRBJ2-5; D possibly corresponds to TRBD2 (7 bases). V was pared by 1 base and J by 1 base, with 16 bases between. The CDR3 totals 16 residues. Germline V lookup: CDR1 DFQATT, CDR2 SNEGSKA (reference sequence). The CDR3 loop reads CSARGGRGASQETQYF. DNA of the CDR3: TGCAGTGCTAGAGGGGGGAGGGGGGCCAGCCAAGAGACCCAGTACTTC.

This clonotype was counted ten times or more. The J gene is TRBJ2-2, the V gene TRBV6-2 or TRBV6-3, with D possibly being TRBD2 (6 bases). V lost 2 bases, J lost 6 bases, and 13 bases lay in between. CDR1 is MNHEY, CDR2 SVGEGT, per germline. CDR3 length: 15 amino acids. As DNA, the CDR3 is TGTGCCAGCAGTTACAAACTAGCCGGGGCCGGGGAGCTGTTTTTT. This encodes CASSYKLAGAGELFF.

This clonotype was found many times. The rearrangement links TRBV14 to TRBJ1-2; 7 nucleotides align to TRBD1. Germline CDR1 is SGHDN and CDR2 is FVKESK. The CDR3 extends over 15 amino acids. V shed 4 bases, J shed 0 bases, and the junction held 5 bases outside the gene matches. DNA for the CDR3: TGTGCCAGCAGCCGTGCAGGGGGGACTAACTATGGCTACACCTTC. Residues: CASSRAGGTNYGYTF.

This clonotype showed up many times. The V and J genes are TRBV9 and TRBJ2-7; D possibly uses TRBD1 or TRBD2 (6 bases each). Germline-derived CDR1 and CDR2 are SGDLS and YYNGEE. Trimming took 0 bases from V and 7 from J, leaving 11 bases between them. CDR3 size: 13 residues. This CDR3 reads CASSVVGAGEQYF. CDR3 nucleotides: TGTGCCAGCAGCGTAGTGGGGGCGGGGGAGCAGTACTTC.

The chain recombines TRBV7-2 with TRBJ2-1; 9 bases fit TRBD2. The CDR3 is 17 amino acids. The V and J ends lost 5 bases and 0 bases, in that order; junction bases with no gene match: 8. Germline CDR1 and CDR2: SGHTA and FQGNSA. The CDR3 DNA reads as TGTGCCAGCAGCGTAAGCGGGGGGCCCCGCTCCTACAATGAGCAGTTCTTC. This encodes CASSVSGGPRSYNEQFF.

This clonotype was detected ten times or more. V is TRBV20-1 and J is TRBJ1-2; D remains ambiguous. The CDR3 loop spans 11 amino acids. The germline CDR1 and CDR2 sequences are DFQATT and SNEGSKA (reference sequence). Trimming pared 6 bases from V and 4 bases from J, leaving 9 bases between. For the CDR3, the DNA is TGCAGTGCAGTGGTCCTCTATGGCTACACCTTC. Translated: CSAVVLYGYTF.

This clonotype was seen only a few times. The CDR3 nucleotides are TGCGCCAGCAGCTTGGGGTCAGGAATGGGGGAAGGCTACACCTTC. As protein: CASSLGSGMGEGYTF. The J gene is TRBJ1-2, the V gene TRBV5-1; D perhaps matches TRBD1 (5 bases). Germline V CDR1 and CDR2: SGHRS, YFSETQ. The CDR3 sequence is 15 residues long. The V and J ends lost 0 bases and 8 bases respectively, with 17 bases between them.

This clonotype was counted between two and nine times. The chain recombines TRBV25-1 with TRBJ2-1; possible D gene TRBD2, 7 bases. V lost 7 bases and J 2 bases, leaving 12 bases between the germline ends. Per germline, CDR1 MGHDK and CDR2 SYGVNS. The CDR3 length is 14 residues. DNA of the CDR3: TGTGCCAGCACTAGGGGGGGGACCTACAATGAGCAGTTCTTC. This encodes CASTRGGTYNEQFF.

This clonotype was observed at least ten times. The chain carries TRBV20-1 and TRBJ1-5; the D is unclear. The V gene lost 3 bases and the J gene lost 1 base, with 7 bases spanning the gap. The CDR3 extends over 13 amino acids. CDR1 and CDR2 from the germline V gene are DFQATT and SNEGSKA (reference sequence). The CDR3 sequence is CSARSGSNQPQHF. The CDR3 DNA sequence: TGCAGTGCTAGGTCGGGGAGCAATCAGCCCCAGCATTTT.

This clonotype has a handful of counts. The V call is TRBV19, the J call TRBJ1-5; perhaps TRBD1 as D (5 bases). The CDR3 consists of 13 residues. The ends were cut back, 4 bases at V and 7 bases at J, with 11 bases in the middle. From germline, CDR1 is LNHDA and CDR2 SQIVND (reference sequence). This chain's CDR3 is CASSRSPGQPQHF. The CDR3 DNA follows: TGTGCCAGTAGTAGGTCCCCAGGGCAGCCCCAGCATTTT.

This clonotype was found a few times. V gene TRBV7-2 combines with J gene TRBJ2-7; 12 bases match TRBD2. Per the germline V gene, CDR1 is SGHTA and CDR2 is FQGNSA. Trimming at V came to 5 bases and at J to 5 bases, leaving 7 bases not matched to a gene. The CDR3 has 15 residues. CDR3 region: CASSVLAGGSNEQYF. CDR3 DNA sequence: TGTGCCAGCAGCGTACTAGCGGGGGGAAGTAACGAGCAGTACTTC. Full variable domain (remainder filled in from reference TRBV7-2 and TRBJ2-7): GAGVSQSPSNKVTEKGKDVELRCDPISGHTALYWYRQSLGQGLEFLIYFQGNSAPDKSGLPSDRFSAERTGGSVSTLTIQRTQQEDSAVYLCASSVLAGGSNEQYFGPGTRLTVT.

This clonotype has more than one count but fewer than ten. The chain recombines TRBV12-3 or TRBV12-4 with TRBJ1-1; D may be TRBD1 (6 bases). The CDR3 covers 14 residues. V was clipped by 4 bases and J by 4 bases, with 13 bases between them. CDR3 DNA sequence: TGTGCCAGCAGTTATCCGGGACAACTCACTGAAGCTTTCTTT. Residues: CASSYPGQLTEAFF.

This clonotype occurred many times. The J gene is TRBJ2-3, the V gene TRBV7-2; unclear D gene. The CDR3 sequence is 15 residues long. V was pared by 5 bases and J by 2 bases, with 14 bases between. Germline values: CDR1 SGHTA, CDR2 FQGNSA. The CDR3 bases are TGTGCCAGCAGCCCAACAAGGCTCCCCACAGATACGCAGTATTTT. Encoded protein: CASSPTRLPTDTQYF.

This clonotype was recorded many times. The chain employs TRBV7-2 and TRBJ1-4; D may be TRBD1 (5 bases). Trimming cost V 5 bases and J 10 bases, with 23 bases left between them. CDR1 and CDR2 (germline): SGHTA, FQGNSA. The CDR3 is 16 amino acids. DNA of the CDR3: TGTGCCAGCAGCGGCTTTACCGTCCAGGGCGGCGGAAAACTGTTTTTT. Its protein product is CASSGFTVQGGGKLFF.

This clonotype was counted once. This sequence may be a read error, since a much larger clone differs from it by one base. This chain joins TRBV6-2 or TRBV6-3 and TRBJ2-1; possibly TRBD2 for D (5 bases). Between the trimmed V and J ends, which lost 6 bases and 10 bases, there was a span of 16 bases. The CDR3 is made up of 13 amino acids. Germline CDR1 reads MNHEY; CDR2 reads SVGEGT. CDR3: CASSGGALLEQFF. CDR3 bases: TGTGCCAGCAGCGGAGGCGCACTTCTAGAGCAGTTCTTC.

This clonotype appeared a few times. V is TRBV12-3 or TRBV12-4 and J is TRBJ1-6, with 8 bases matching TRBD1. The V segment lost 3 bases and the J segment 8 bases; nucleotides outside the gene matches: 3. The CDR3 consists of 14 residues. The CDR3 reads CASSFQGADSPLHF. The CDR3 DNA is TGTGCCAGCAGTTTTCAGGGGGCGGATTCACCCCTCCACTTT.

In regard to this clonotype: Given a much more abundant clone one base away, this may be a read error. The chain uses TRBV5-5 and TRBJ2-3; D unresolved. V was clipped by 6 bases and J by 2 bases, with 10 bases between them. Germline assignment: CDR1 SGHKS and CDR2 YYEKEE (reference sequence). The CDR3 has 13 residues. In DNA form, the CDR3 reads TGTGCCAGCACCCACCCCCTCACAGATACGCAGTATTTT. Translation gives CASTHPLTDTQYF.

This clonotype showed up just a few times. The CDR3: CASSDRTGSYEQYV. The DNA for the CDR3 is TGTGCCAGCAGTGACCGGACCGGCTCCTACGAGCAGTACGTC. The chain has TRBV2 and TRBJ2-7; D unclear. Germline V CDR1 and CDR2: SNHLY, FYNNEI. The CDR3 sequence is 14 residues long. Trimming left V 3 bases short and J 0 bases short, with 9 bases between.

This clonotype was seen a handful of times. The gene calls are TRBV7-2 and TRBJ1-1; D call uncertain. The V and J ends lost 3 bases and 4 bases respectively, with 12 bases between them. The CDR3 runs 14 residues. Germline V gene data show CDR1 as SGHTA and CDR2 as FQGNSA. CDR3 amino acids: CASSFLPAGTEAFF. The CDR3 coding sequence is TGTGCCAGCAGCTTCTTACCGGCGGGCACTGAAGCTTTCTTT.

J is TRBJ1-5 and V is TRBV19; 7 nucleotides align to TRBD1. There are 16 residues in the CDR3. Germline V lookup: CDR1 LNHDA, CDR2 SQIVND (reference sequence). J gave up 6 bases and V 0 bases, and 8 bases lay outside the gene matches. CDR3 region: CASSIDPGQSIQPQHF. For the CDR3, the DNA is TGTGCCAGTAGTATAGATCCGGGACAGAGTATTCAGCCCCAGCATTTT. The full variable domain, rest sourced from reference TRBV19 and TRBJ1-5, is DGGITQSPKYLFRKEGQNVTLSCEQNLNHDAMYWYRQDPGQGLRLIYYSQIVNDFQKGDIAEGYSVSREKKESFPLTVTSAQKNPTAFYLCASSIDPGQSIQPQHFGDGTRLSIL.